These T cell receptor beta chains were read from a single sample in a study of post-analysis software for immune sequencing data. TCRdb passed the PCR reads through MiXCR, listing each CDR3 protein once. In the table there are hundreds of thousands of distinct CDR3 sequences, 25% to 30% of which are singletons. The material sequenced was blood. Receptors originate from a girl aged 5-17 years with multiple sclerosis. Each CDR3 is given with its conserved first and last residue.

j_gene	v_gene	CDR3aa
TRBJ1-1	TRBV5-1	CASSWRQPNTEAFF
TRBJ2-1	TRBV20-1	CSATAGGPRGNEQFF
TRBJ2-1	TRBV5-1	CASSPSSRPTFNEQFF
TRBJ1-4	TRBV6-8	CASSYVAGGGRPNEKLFF
TRBJ1-5	TRBV25-1	CASSYGTGNQPQHF
TRBJ2-3	TRBV5-1	CASSLTPLGTDTQYF
TRBJ2-3	TRBV28	CAGRGRSTDTQYF
TRBJ2-7	TRBV20-1	CSALQPGQGYEQYF
TRBJ2-1	TRBV6-5	CANARTITFF
TRBJ2-3	TRBV4-3	CASSRGGLAGGSWDTQYF
TRBJ2-5	TRBV20-1	CSATRGVEETQYF
TRBJ1-1	TRBV12-3/TRBV12-4	CASSYRVRVNTEAFF
TRBJ1-2	TRBV27	CASKEEGALGYGYTF
TRBJ1-4	TRBV12-3/TRBV12-4	CASSLAGQGMGEKLFF
TRBJ2-3	TRBV5-1	CASSSLQGPSTDTQYF
TRBJ2-1	TRBV6-2/TRBV6-3	CASTVGQGGQFF
TRBJ2-1	TRBV7-9	CASSSLTSGKNNEQFF
TRBJ1-2	TRBV9	CASSAWTGLRANYGYTF
TRBJ1-2	TRBV28	CASSFGARGYGYTF
TRBJ2-3	TRBV20-1	CSATTPLAGAADTQYF
TRBJ1-1	TRBV5-1	CASSSTPGQGDTEAFF
TRBJ2-7	TRBV10-3	CAIRETGGNEQYF
TRBJ2-5	TRBV6-1	CASFPWPGTGRRNLQETQYF
TRBJ1-2	TRBV20-1	CSASAQGIRYGYTF
TRBJ2-1	TRBV4-1	CASSPPGDRNNEQFF
TRBJ2-2	TRBV29-1	CSAESDQGNTGELFF
TRBJ2-7	TRBV27	CASSLFPGGGGDEQYF
TRBJ1-2	TRBV20-1	CSARDPLFGNYGYTF
TRBJ2-7	TRBV20-1	CSALRFGSSYEQYF
TRBJ1-2	TRBV9	CASSVADTNGYTF
TRBJ2-7	TRBV27	CASSPTDLLGGPLYEQYF
TRBJ1-2	TRBV2	CAGQGGAGLANYGYTF